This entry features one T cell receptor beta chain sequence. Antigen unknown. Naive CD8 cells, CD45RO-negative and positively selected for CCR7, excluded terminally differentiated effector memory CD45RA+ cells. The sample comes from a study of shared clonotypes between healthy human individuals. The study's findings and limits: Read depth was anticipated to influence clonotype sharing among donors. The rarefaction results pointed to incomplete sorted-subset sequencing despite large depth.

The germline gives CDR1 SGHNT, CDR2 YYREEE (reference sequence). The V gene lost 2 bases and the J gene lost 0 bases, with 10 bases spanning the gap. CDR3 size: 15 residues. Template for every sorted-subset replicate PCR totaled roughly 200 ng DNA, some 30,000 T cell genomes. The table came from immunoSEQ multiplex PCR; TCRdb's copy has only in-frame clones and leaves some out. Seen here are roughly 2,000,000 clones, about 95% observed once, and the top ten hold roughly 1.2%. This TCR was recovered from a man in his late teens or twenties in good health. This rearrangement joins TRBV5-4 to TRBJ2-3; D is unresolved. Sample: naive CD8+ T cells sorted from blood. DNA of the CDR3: TGTGCCAGCAGCTTCAAGGGTTTTAGCACAGATACGCAGTATTTT. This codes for CASSFKGFSTDTQYF.